The rows below give T cell receptor beta chains drawn from one sample of a study of blood T cell repertoires in COVID-19. The table came from immunoSEQ multiplex PCR; TCRdb's copy has only in-frame clones and leaves some out. The table has around 150,000 clones, 81% seen once. Material: peripheral blood. Receptors originate from a man in his fifties or sixties with active or convalescent COVID-19. Each CDR3 is given with its conserved first and last residue. A D gene is named only where the DNA matches it firmly.

d_call v_call cdr3_aa
TRBD1 TRBV5-4 CASSSGSDGDRGFYEQYF
. TRBV6-5 CASSYVQALANSPLHF
. TRBV11-3 CASSLDGGNTDTQYF
TRBD1 TRBV19 CASTPRAGQGEGTGANVLTF
TRBD1 TRBV5-1 CASSLKLTGTGRNTEAFF
TRBD1 TRBV7-3 CASSPQGSGTDTQYF
. TRBV19 CASETTAVGNYGYTF
. TRBV10-3 CAITRGAGAQETQYF
. TRBV2 CASSDSYSNQPQHF
. TRBV29-1 CSVLDLREEDTEAFF
. TRBV19 CASGRVRASGNQPQHF
TRBD1 TRBV19 CASSTTGQGFYNEQFF
. TRBV6-5 CASTPSGEVILHF
. TRBV5-1 CASSLAQGGTEAFF
. TRBV7-2 CASSWGQAYEQYF
. TRBV29-1 CSVRQGNQPQHF
. TRBV6-5 CATGFAGSYEQYF
. TRBV9 CASSVVASGGSYEQYF
TRBD1 TRBV2 CASSVGTGRGYGYTF
. TRBV15 CATSRDRGNEKLFF
TRBD1 TRBV5-1 CASSSRTGRRGDTEAFF
. TRBV11-1 CASSLAPAWPEQFF
TRBD1 TRBV5-1 CASSLTRGSSGANVLTF
TRBD2 TRBV5-1 CASSSLAGGQETQYF
TRBD1 TRBV5-5 CASSFGTVNEKLFF
TRBD1 TRBV29-1 CSALGQGLKTQYF
. TRBV5-6 CASSFRPGINTEAFF
. TRBV6-1 CASSEGPYTEAFF
TRBD1 TRBV27 CASTPGRDRGVNYGYTF
. TRBV2 CASRSDMNTEAFF
TRBD2 TRBV3-1/TRBV3-2 CASSSLAGALYNEQFF
TRBD2 TRBV3-1/TRBV3-2 CASSRLAGSTDTQYF
TRBD1 TRBV10-3 CAISDLGLGTGGDYGYTF
TRBD1 TRBV7-9 CASNRDSNNSPLHF
TRBD1 TRBV28 CASRQQGSYGYTF
TRBD2 TRBV5-1 CASSLTGTSGSTDTQYF